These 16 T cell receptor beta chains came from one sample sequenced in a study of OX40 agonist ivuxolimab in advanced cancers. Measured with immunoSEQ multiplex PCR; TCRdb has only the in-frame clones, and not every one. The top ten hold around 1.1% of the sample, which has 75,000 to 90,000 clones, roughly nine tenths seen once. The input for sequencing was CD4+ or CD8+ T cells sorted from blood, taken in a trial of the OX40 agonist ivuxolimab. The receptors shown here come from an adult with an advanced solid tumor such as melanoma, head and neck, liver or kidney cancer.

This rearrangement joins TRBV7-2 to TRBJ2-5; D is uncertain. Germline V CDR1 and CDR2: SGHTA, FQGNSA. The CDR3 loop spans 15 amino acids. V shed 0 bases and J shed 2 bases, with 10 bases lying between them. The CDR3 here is CASSLALAEQETQYF. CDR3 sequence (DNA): TGTGCCAGCAGCTTAGCGCTGGCAGAGCAAGAGACCCAGTACTTC.

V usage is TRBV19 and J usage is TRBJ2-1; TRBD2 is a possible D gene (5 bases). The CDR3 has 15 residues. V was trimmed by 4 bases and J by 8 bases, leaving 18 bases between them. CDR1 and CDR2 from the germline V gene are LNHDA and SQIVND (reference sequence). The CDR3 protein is CASSSRHLLGDEQFF. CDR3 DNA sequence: TGTGCCAGTAGTAGCCGACACCTACTAGGCGATGAGCAGTTCTTC.

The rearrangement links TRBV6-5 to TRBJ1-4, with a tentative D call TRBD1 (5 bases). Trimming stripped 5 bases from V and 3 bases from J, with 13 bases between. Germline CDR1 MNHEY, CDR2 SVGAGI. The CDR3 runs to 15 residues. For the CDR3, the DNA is TGTGCCAGCAGTACCCGCACAGGCGCTAATGAAAAACTGTTTTTT. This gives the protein CASSTRTGANEKLFF.

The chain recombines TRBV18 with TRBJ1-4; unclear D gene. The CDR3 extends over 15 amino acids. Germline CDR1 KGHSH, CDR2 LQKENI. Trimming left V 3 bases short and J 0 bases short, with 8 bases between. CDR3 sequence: CASSPDGATNEKLFF. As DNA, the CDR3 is TGTGCCAGCTCACCGGACGGTGCAACTAATGAAAAACTGTTTTTT.

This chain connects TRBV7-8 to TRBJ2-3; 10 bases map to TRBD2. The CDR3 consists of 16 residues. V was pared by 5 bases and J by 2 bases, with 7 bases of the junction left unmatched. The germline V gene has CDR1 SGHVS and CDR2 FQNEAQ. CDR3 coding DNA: TGTGCCAGCAGCCCCGGACTAGCGGTGAACACAGATACGCAGTATTTT. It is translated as CASSPGLAVNTDTQYF. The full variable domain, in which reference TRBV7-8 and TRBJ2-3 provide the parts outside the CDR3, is GAGVSQSPRYKVAKRGQDVALRCDPISGHVSLFWYQQALGQGPEFLTYFQNEAQLDKSGLPSDRFFAERPEGSVSTLKIQRTQQEDSAVYLCASSPGLAVNTDTQYFGPGTRLTVL.

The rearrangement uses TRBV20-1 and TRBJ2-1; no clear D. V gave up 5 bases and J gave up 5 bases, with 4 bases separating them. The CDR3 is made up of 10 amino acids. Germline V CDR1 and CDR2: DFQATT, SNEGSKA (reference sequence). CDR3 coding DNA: TGCAGTGCTCAGAACAATGAGCAGTTCTTC. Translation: CSAQNNEQFF.

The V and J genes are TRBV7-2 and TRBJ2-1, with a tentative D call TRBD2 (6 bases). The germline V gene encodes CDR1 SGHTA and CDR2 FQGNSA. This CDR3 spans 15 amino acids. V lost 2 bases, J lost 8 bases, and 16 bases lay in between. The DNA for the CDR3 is TGTGCCAGCAGCTTAAAAGGCGGAGGGGTCTATGAGCAGTTCTTC. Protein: CASSLKGGGVYEQFF. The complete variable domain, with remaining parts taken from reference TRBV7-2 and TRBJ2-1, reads GAGVSQSPSNKVTEKGKDVELRCDPISGHTALYWYRQSLGQGLEFLIYFQGNSAPDKSGLPSDRFSAERTGGSVSTLTIQRTQQEDSAVYLCASSLKGGGVYEQFFGPGTRLTVL.

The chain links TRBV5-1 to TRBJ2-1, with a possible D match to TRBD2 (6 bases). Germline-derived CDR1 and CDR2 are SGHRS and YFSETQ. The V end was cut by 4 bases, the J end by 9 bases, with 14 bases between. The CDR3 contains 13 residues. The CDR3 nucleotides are TGCGCCAGCAGCATGGGGGGACCCGGTGAGCAGTTCTTC. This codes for CASSMGGPGEQFF.

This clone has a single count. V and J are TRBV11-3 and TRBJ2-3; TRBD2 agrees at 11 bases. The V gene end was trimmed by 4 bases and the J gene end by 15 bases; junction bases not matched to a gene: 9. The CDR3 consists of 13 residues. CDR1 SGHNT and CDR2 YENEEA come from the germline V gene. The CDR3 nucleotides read TGTGCCAGCAGCTACTCAACTAGCGGGAGTCTATATTTT. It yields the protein CASSYSTSGSLYF.

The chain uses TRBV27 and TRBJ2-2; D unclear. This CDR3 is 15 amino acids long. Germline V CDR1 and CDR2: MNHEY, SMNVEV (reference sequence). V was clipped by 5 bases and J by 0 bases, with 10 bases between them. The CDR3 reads CASSPRSANTGELFF. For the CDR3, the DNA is TGTGCCAGCAGTCCGCGAAGTGCGAACACCGGGGAGCTGTTTTTT.

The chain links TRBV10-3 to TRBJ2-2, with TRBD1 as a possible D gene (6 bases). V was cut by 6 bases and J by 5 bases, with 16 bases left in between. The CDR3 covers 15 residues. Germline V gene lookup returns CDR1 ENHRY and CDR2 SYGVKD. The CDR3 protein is CAISEKQGGTGELFF. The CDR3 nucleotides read TGTGCCATCAGCGAAAAACAGGGCGGGACCGGGGAGCTGTTTTTT.

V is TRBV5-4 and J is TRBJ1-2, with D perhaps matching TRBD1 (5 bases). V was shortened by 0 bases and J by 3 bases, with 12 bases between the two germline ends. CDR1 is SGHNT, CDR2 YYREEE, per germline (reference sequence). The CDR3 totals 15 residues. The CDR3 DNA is TGTGCCAGCAGCTTGGTACAGGATACCTACTATGGCTACACCTTC. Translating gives CASSLVQDTYYGYTF.

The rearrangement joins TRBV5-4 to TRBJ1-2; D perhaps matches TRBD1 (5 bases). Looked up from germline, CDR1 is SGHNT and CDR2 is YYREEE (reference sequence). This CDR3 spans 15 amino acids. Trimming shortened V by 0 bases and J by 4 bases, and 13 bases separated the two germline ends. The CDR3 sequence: CASSLGGVGGYGYTF. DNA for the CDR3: TGTGCCAGCAGCTTGGGAGGGGTCGGGGGCTATGGCTACACCTTC.

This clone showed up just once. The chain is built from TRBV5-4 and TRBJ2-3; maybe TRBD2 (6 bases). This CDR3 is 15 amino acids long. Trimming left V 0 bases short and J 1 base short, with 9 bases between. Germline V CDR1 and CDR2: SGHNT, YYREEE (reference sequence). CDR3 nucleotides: TGTGCCAGCAGCTTGGGGCGGGGACGCACAGATACGCAGTATTTT. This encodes CASSLGRGRTDTQYF.

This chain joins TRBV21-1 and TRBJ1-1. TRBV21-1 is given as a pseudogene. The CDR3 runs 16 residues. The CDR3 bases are TGTGCCAGCAGCAAAAAAGAGGGAACCCTGAACACTGAAGCTTTCTTT. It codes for CASSKKEGTLNTEAFF.

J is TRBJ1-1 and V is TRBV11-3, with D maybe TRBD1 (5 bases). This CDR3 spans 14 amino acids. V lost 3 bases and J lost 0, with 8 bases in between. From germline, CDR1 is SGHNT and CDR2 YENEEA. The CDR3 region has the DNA TGTGCCAGCAGCTTCAGGGCCATGAACACTGAAGCTTTCTTT. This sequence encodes CASSFRAMNTEAFF.